A single sample gave rise to the 23 T cell receptor beta chains below, sequenced in a study of blood T cell repertoires in COVID-19. Clones were read by immunoSEQ multiplex PCR, and TCRdb kept only the in-frame ones, dropping some. The table includes approximately 350,000 clones, 86% detected once. Material: peripheral blood. The receptors stem from a woman aged 60-70 years with COVID-19, enrolled during active disease.

CDR3 in amino acids: CASSLVGHDSNQPQHF. In nucleotides, the CDR3 is TGTGCCAGCAGTTTAGTAGGACACGATAGCAATCAGCCCCAGCATTTT. The J gene is TRBJ1-5, the V gene TRBV6-5, with a tentative D call TRBD1 (5 bases). Germline loops: CDR1 MNHEY, CDR2 SVGAGI. V shed 4 bases and J shed 0 bases, with 13 bases lying between them. There are 16 residues in the CDR3.

The rearrangement uses TRBV6-5 and TRBJ2-3; D is possibly TRBD2 (6 bases). Germline values: CDR1 MNHEY, CDR2 SVGAGI. V was pared by 0 bases and J by 1 base, with 11 bases between. The CDR3 spans 16 residues. CDR3 region: CASSYSETRRTDTQYF. The CDR3 nucleotides are TGTGCCAGCAGTTACTCTGAGACTAGACGCACAGATACGCAGTATTTT.

The chain joins TRBV3-1 (or the pseudogene TRBV3-2) to TRBJ2-7, with D unclear. The CDR3 totals 14 residues. Trimming cost V 4 bases and J 1 base, with 11 bases left between them. Germline values: CDR1 LGHDT, CDR2 YNNKEL (reference sequence). Written as DNA, the CDR3 is TGTGCCAGCAGCCTAACTCCCGGTTCCTACGAGCAGTACTTC. Its translation is CASSLTPGSYEQYF.

This chain connects TRBV12-3 or TRBV12-4 to TRBJ2-1; 7 bases map to TRBD2. The CDR3 totals 13 residues. V was clipped by 0 bases and J by 12 bases; unmatched bases: 5. CDR3: CASSLAGGMGQFF. The CDR3 DNA reads TGTGCCAGCAGTTTAGCGGGGGGGATGGGGCAGTTCTTC.

The rearrangement joins TRBV5-1 to TRBJ2-7; 9 bases align to TRBD1. The V segment lost 0 bases and the J segment 2 bases; nucleotides outside the gene matches: 3. The CDR3 consists of 15 residues. Germline lookup yields CDR1 SGHRS and CDR2 YFSETQ. CDR3 nucleotide sequence: TGCGCCAGCAGCTTGGCCGGGACAGGGACCTACGAGCAGTACTTC. Translated: CASSLAGTGTYEQYF.

This clone was seen just once. The chain recombines TRBV6-5 with TRBJ1-4, with 7 bases identical to TRBD1. V was clipped by 4 bases and J by 2 bases; unmatched bases: 7. This CDR3 is 16 amino acids long. The V gene's germline CDR1 is MNHEY and CDR2 SVGAGI. The CDR3 nucleotides read TGTGCCAGCAGTTCCAGACAGGGCTCTACTAATGAAAAACTGTTTTTT. It yields the protein CASSSRQGSTNEKLFF.

This clone was found once. This rearrangement joins TRBV7-2 to TRBJ2-2; 7 bases line up with TRBD2. Germline V gene data show CDR1 as SGHTA and CDR2 as FQGNSA. The CDR3 is 13 residues long. V dropped 5 bases and J dropped 6; count of bases not matched to a gene: 3. This chain's CDR3 is CASSPGGSGELFF. In DNA, the CDR3 is TGTGCCAGCAGCCCCGGGGGGTCCGGGGAGCTGTTTTTT.

The chain has TRBV11-2 and TRBJ1-4, with unresolved D. From germline, CDR1 is SGHAT and CDR2 FQNNGV. The germline V and J ends were trimmed by 3 bases and 7 bases, with 12 bases remaining between them. This CDR3 spans 14 amino acids. CDR3 protein: CASSLVAGVEKLFF. The CDR3 coding sequence is TGTGCCAGCAGCTTGGTTGCCGGGGTTGAAAAACTGTTTTTT.

The chain joins TRBV13 to TRBJ2-7; the match to TRBD2 covers 10 bases. This CDR3 region has 16 residues. Germline CDR1 PRHDT, CDR2 FYEKMQ (reference sequence). The ends lost 4 bases at V and 3 bases at J; junction bases unmatched: 9. The CDR3 nucleotides read TGTGCCAGCAGCTCTACGTCCGTAGCGGGGGGCTACGAGCAGTACTTC. Amino acid sequence: CASSSTSVAGGYEQYF.

The chain is built from TRBV4-3 and TRBJ2-1, with 7 bases aligning to TRBD2. The V segment lost 1 base and the J segment 2 bases; nucleotides outside the gene matches: 8. Germline assignment: CDR1 LGHNA and CDR2 YSLEER. The CDR3 contains 17 residues. The CDR3 region is CASSQGGRGRPYNEQFF. CDR3 in DNA: TGCGCCAGCAGCCAAGGTGGGAGGGGACGCCCCTACAATGAGCAGTTCTTC.

This clone was seen only once. The chain links TRBV4-1 to TRBJ1-1; D ambiguous. The CDR3 sequence is 14 residues long. Trimming removed 4 bases from V and 4 bases from J, with 13 bases in between. Germline CDR1 MGHRA, CDR2 YSYEKL. The CDR3: CASSLVALVTEAFF. Here the CDR3 DNA reads TGCGCCAGCAGCCTGGTAGCCCTAGTCACTGAAGCTTTCTTT.

The chain is built from TRBV11-2 and TRBJ2-7, with D perhaps TRBD1 (6 bases). The germline CDR1 and CDR2 sequences are SGHAT and FQNNGV. V lost 3 bases, J lost 1 base, and 10 bases lay in between. The CDR3 has 14 residues. This CDR3 reads CASSLTGKSYEQYF. The CDR3 nucleotides read TGTGCCAGCAGCTTGACAGGAAAATCCTACGAGCAGTACTTC.

The chain recombines TRBV6-5 with TRBJ1-2; 7 positions agree with TRBD1. Germline V gene lookup returns CDR1 MNHEY and CDR2 SVGAGI. The CDR3 extends over 14 amino acids. The V segment lost 7 bases and the J segment 4 bases; nucleotides outside the gene matches: 9. CDR3 in DNA: TGTGCCAGCATTGGGACAGCACGATCCTATGGCTACACCTTC. The encoded protein is CASIGTARSYGYTF.

The chain employs TRBV2 and TRBJ2-1; D is unclear. This CDR3 spans 13 amino acids. V was shortened by 7 bases and J by 7 bases, with 14 bases between the two germline ends. Germline assignment: CDR1 SNHLY and CDR2 FYNNEI. The CDR3 region has the DNA TGTGCCAGCAAGCTACGTCCCGGGAATGAGCAGTTCTTC. This codes for CASKLRPGNEQFF. Full variable domain (remainder filled in from reference TRBV2 and TRBJ2-1): EPEVTQTPSHQVTQMGQEVILRCVPISNHLYFYWYRQILGQKVEFLVSFYNNEISEKSEIFDDQFSVERPDGSNFTLKIRSTKLEDSAMYFCASKLRPGNEQFFGPGTRLTVL.

The V gene is TRBV12-5, the J gene TRBJ1-6; 9 bases line up with TRBD1. J gave up 7 bases and V 3 bases, and 4 bases lay outside the gene matches. The V gene's germline CDR1 is LGHNT and CDR2 FRNRAP. CDR3 length: 15 amino acids. CDR3 DNA sequence: TGTGCTAGTGGTTTTGGACAGGGGATCAATTCACCCCTCCACTTT. It codes for CASGFGQGINSPLHF.

The chain links TRBV4-2 to TRBJ2-1; no reliable D call. Germline values: CDR1 LGHNA, CDR2 YNFKEQ. V shed 3 bases and J shed 2 bases, with 17 bases lying between them. This CDR3 has 17 residues. The CDR3 nucleotides read TGTGCCAGCAGCCAGACTCGCGGCGGAACCACCTACAATGAGCAGTTCTTC. Translating gives CASSQTRGGTTYNEQFF.

With regard to this clone: Other DNA sequences in this sample translate to the same CDR3. This chain links TRBV6-4 with TRBJ2-3, with 10 nucleotides matching TRBD2. The V segment lost 0 bases and the J segment 6 bases; nucleotides outside the gene matches: 3. This CDR3 has 15 amino acids. Germline loops: CDR1 MRHNA, CDR2 SNTAGT. The CDR3 DNA sequence: TGTGCCAGCAGTGACTCAGCGGGGGGGCCGGATACGCAGTATTTT. It specifies CASSDSAGGPDTQYF.

This chain uses TRBV6-6 with TRBJ2-7, with 7 bases identical to TRBD1. J lost 1 base, V lost 6 bases, and 3 bases had no gene match. From germline, CDR1 is MNHNY and CDR2 SVGAGI (reference sequence). The CDR3 runs 13 residues. CDR3 coding DNA: TGTGCCAGCAGGGGACAGTCATCCTACGAGCAGTACTTC. Protein product: CASRGQSSYEQYF.

As DNA, the CDR3 is TGTGCCAGCAGCGTAGCGGCGGGGGGGAGCCAAGAGACCCAGTACTTC. It yields the protein CASSVAAGGSQETQYF. V is TRBV9 and J is TRBJ2-5; 9 nucleotides match TRBD2. J was trimmed by 1 base and V by 0 bases; bases with no gene match: 4. This CDR3 spans 16 amino acids. Germline V gives CDR1 SGDLS, CDR2 YYNGEE.

This clone has only a few counts. The V and J genes are TRBV10-1 and TRBJ1-6, with D maybe TRBD1 (6 bases). CDR1 is WNHNN and CDR2 is SYGVQD in the germline V gene (reference sequence). The CDR3 contains 15 residues. Trimming cost V 3 bases and J 10 bases, with 16 bases left between them. Written as DNA, the CDR3 is TGCGCCAGCAGTGAAGGCGACAGGCCGGGATCACCCCTCCACTTT. It specifies CASSEGDRPGSPLHF.

CDR3 coding DNA: TGTGCCATCAGTGAGTCGAAAGGGGGCACAGATACGCAGTATTTT. This codes for CAISESKGGTDTQYF. The chain uses TRBV10-3 and TRBJ2-3; weak D call: TRBD1 (5 bases). V lost 0 bases to trimming and J lost 1 base, with 8 bases between them. Germline CDR1 reads ENHRY; CDR2 reads SYGVKD. The CDR3 consists of 15 residues.

The CDR3 DNA reads TGTGCCAGCAGCAACCGACAGGGGCCCATGAACACTGAAGCTTTCTTT. This codes for CASSNRQGPMNTEAFF. The chain employs TRBV7-9 and TRBJ1-1, with 8 bases lining up with TRBD1. CDR1 is SEHNR and CDR2 is FQNEAQ in the germline V gene (reference sequence). This CDR3 is 16 amino acids long. V lost 5 bases to trimming and J lost 0 bases; unmatched junction nucleotides: 8.

The count of this clone is one. CDR3 nucleotide sequence: TGTGCCAGCAGTTCCCTATACTCTGGAAACACCATATATTTT. Translation: CASSSLYSGNTIYF. The rearrangement uses TRBV6-6 and TRBJ1-3; D not certain. V lost 4 bases and J lost 0, with 7 bases in between. CDR1 is MNHNY, CDR2 SVGAGI, per germline (reference sequence). This CDR3 spans 14 amino acids.